This T cell receptor (beta chain) came from a study of cytomegalovirus exposure and HLA in healthy donors. Study at large: The platform used for the 120 or so validation repertoires matched that of the approximately 670 first-cohort repertoires, a later analysis reported.

Produced via immunoSEQ multiplex PCR; TCRdb's table is partial and in-frame only. The data contain 140,000 to 150,000 clones, about 95% of them singletons. Findings and caveats of the study: There were three CMV-associated chains whose specificity for CMV antigens was confirmed in vitro. The study labeled fewer than 200 TCR beta chains cytomegalovirus-associated.

The donors were in the roughly 110-subject validation cohort; that cohort was separate from the roughly 620-subject first cohort. There are 15 residues in the CDR3. Trimming removed 3 bases from V and 2 bases from J, with 14 bases in between. Germline loops: CDR1 PRHDT, CDR2 FYEKMQ (reference sequence). As for this clone: Its matching antigen is unknown.

The receptor was derived from a man aged 18 to 30 in good health and CMV-seropositive. Sequencing was performed on PBMCs. The J gene is TRBJ2-7, the V gene TRBV13; tentative D call: TRBD2 (6 bases). For the CDR3, the DNA is TGTGCCAGCAGCTTGTCATTGGGGGGTACCTACGAGCAGTACTTC. Protein sequence: CASSLSLGGTYEQYF. Using reference TRBV13 and TRBJ2-7 for the parts outside the CDR3, the full variable domain is AAGVIQSPRHLIKEKRETATLKCYPIPRHDTVYWYQQGPGQDPQFLISFYEKMQSDKGSIPDRFSAQQFSDYHSELNMSSLELGDSALYFCASSLSLGGTYEQYFGPGTRLTVT.